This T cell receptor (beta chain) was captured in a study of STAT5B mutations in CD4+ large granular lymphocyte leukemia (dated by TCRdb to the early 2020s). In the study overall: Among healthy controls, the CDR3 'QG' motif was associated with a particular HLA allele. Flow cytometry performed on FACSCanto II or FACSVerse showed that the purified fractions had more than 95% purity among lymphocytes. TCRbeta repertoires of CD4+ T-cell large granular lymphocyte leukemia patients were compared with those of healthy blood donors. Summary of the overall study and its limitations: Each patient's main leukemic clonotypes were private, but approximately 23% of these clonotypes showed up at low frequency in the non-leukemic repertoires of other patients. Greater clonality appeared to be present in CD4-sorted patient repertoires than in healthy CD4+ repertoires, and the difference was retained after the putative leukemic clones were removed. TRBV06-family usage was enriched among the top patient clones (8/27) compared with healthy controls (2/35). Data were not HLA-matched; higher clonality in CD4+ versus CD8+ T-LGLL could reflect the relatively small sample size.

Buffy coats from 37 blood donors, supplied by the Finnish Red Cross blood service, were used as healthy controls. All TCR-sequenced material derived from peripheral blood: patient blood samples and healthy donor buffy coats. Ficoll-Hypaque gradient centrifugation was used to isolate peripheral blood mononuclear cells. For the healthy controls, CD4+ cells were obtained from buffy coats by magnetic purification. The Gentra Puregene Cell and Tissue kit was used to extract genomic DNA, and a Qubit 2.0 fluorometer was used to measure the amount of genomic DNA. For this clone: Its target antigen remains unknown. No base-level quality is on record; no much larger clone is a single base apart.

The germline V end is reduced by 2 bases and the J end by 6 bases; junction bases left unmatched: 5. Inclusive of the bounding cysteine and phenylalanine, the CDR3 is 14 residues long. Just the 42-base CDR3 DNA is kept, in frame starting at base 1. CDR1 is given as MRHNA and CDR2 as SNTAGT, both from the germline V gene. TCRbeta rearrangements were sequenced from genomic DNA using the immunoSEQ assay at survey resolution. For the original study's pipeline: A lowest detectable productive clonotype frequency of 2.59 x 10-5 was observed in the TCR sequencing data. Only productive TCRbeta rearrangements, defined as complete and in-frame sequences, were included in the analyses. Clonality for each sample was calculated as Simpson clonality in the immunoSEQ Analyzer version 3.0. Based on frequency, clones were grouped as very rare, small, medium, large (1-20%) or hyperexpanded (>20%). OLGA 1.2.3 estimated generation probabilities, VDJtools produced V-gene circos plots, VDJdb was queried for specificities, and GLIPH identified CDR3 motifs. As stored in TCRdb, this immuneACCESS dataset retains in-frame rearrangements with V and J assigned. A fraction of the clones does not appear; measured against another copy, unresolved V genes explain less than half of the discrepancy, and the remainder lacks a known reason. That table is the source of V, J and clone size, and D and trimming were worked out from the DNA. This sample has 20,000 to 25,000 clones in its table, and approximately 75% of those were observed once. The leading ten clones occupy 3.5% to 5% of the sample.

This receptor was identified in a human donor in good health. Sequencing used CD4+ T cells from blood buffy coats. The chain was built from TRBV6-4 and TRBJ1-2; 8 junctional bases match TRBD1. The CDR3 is CASSDPGQGHGYTF. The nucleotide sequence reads TGTGCCAGCAGTGACCCTGGACAGGGACATGGCTACACCTTC.